The clone carrying this TCR beta chain was found many times. Amplified regions were TCR beta CDR3 sequences from RNA transcripts. First-round RT-PCR targeting the TCR CDR3 was performed with the HTBI primer set. TCRdb analysed the multiplex PCR reads with MiXCR anew, one entry per CDR3 protein. The profile shows around 500,000 distinct CDR3 sequences, 13% to 15% of them singletons. The CDR3 is 14 residues long. The ends were cut back, 6 bases at V and 2 bases at J, with 12 bases in the middle. The sample originates from a study of T cells in Graves' hyperthyroidism and ophthalmopathy. The V call is TRBV12-3 or TRBV12-4, the J call TRBJ2-3, with D possibly TRBD1 on 5 matching bases. The receptor was derived from a woman in her thirties or forties with Graves' hyperthyroidism. Sequencing was performed on blood. The CDR3 coding sequence is TGTGCCAGCAGGTACAGGACCACCACAGATACGCAGTATTTT. This encodes CASRYRTTTDTQYF.